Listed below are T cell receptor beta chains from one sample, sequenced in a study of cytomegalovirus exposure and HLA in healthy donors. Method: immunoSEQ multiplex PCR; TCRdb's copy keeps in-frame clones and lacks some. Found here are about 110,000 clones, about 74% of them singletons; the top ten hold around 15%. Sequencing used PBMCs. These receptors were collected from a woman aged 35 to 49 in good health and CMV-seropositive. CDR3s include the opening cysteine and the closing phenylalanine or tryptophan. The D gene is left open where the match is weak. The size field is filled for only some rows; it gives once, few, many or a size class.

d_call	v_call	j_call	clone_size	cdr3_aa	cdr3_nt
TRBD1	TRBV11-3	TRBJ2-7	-	CASSVGQGDEQYF	TGTGCCAGCAGCGTCGGACAGGGGGACGAGCAGTACTTC
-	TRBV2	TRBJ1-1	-	CASKADMNTEAFF	TGTGCCAGCAAGGCAGACATGAACACTGAAGCTTTCTTT
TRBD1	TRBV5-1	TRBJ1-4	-	CASSLTGQGNEKLFF	TGCGCCAGCAGCTTAACGGGACAGGGGAATGAAAAACTGTTTTTT
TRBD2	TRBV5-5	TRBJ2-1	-	CASSSLAEPYNEQFF	TGTGCCAGCAGTTCCCTAGCGGAGCCCTACAATGAGCAGTTCTTC
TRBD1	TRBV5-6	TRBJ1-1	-	CASSLRTGDTEAFF	TGTGCCAGCAGCCTTCGGACAGGAGACACTGAAGCTTTCTTT
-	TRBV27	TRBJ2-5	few	CASSSVGAQQETQYF	TGTGCCAGCAGTTCTGTGGGGGCCCAACAAGAGACCCAGTACTTC
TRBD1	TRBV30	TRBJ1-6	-	CAWTKSGTGVSPLHF	TGTGCCTGGACGAAAAGCGGGACAGGGGTTTCACCCCTCCACTTT
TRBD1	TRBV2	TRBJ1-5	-	CASRDRGLQPQHF	TGTGCCAGCAGGGACAGGGGGCTTCAGCCCCAGCATTTT
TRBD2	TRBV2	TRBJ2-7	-	CASGTSGAYEQYF	TGTGCCAGCGGGACTAGCGGGGCCTACGAGCAGTACTTC
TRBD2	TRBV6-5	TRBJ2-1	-	CASSYVAGGYNEQFF	TGTGCCAGCAGTTACGTAGCGGGGGGGTACAATGAGCAGTTCTTC
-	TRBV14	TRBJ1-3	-	CASSHYAGAGNTIYF	TGTGCCAGCAGCCACTACGCAGGGGCTGGAAACACCATATATTTT
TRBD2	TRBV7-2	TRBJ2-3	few	CASSAEAPSGGSSTDTQYF	TGTGCCAGCAGCGCCGAGGCTCCTAGCGGGGGCTCTAGCACAGATACGCAGTATTTT
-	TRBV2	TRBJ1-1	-	CASKRENTEAFF	TGTGCCAGCAAGCGAGAAAACACTGAAGCCTTCTTT
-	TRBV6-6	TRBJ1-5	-	CASKRDTPNQPQHF	TGTGCCAGCAAAAGGGACACACCAAATCAGCCCCAGCATTTT
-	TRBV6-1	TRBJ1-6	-	CASSEGQGIGSPLHF	TGTGCCAGCAGTGAAGGGCAGGGAATAGGGTCACCCCTCCACTTT
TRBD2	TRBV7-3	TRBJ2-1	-	CASSLRGGGDYEQFF	TGTGCCAGCAGCTTAAGGGGCGGGGGGGACTATGAGCAGTTCTTC
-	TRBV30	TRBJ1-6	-	CAWSEVGANSPLHF	TGTGCCTGGAGCGAGGTAGGGGCCAATTCACCCCTCCACTTT
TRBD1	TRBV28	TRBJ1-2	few	CASSLQGGDYGYTF	TGTGCCAGCAGTTTACAGGGGGGCGACTATGGCTACACCTTC
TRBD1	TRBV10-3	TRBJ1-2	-	CATEGDRGVYGYTF	TGTGCCACCGAGGGGGACAGGGGAGTCTATGGCTACACCTTC
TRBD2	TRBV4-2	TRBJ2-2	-	CASSQESSGGYTGELFF	TGTGCCAGCAGCCAAGAGTCGAGCGGGGGCTACACCGGGGAGCTGTTTTTT
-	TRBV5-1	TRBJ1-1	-	CASSLIRETEAFF	TGCGCCAGCAGCTTGATAAGGGAGACTGAAGCTTTCTTT
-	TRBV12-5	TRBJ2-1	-	CASGPSGGFYNEQFF	TGTGCTAGTGGTCCCTCGGGGGGCTTCTACAATGAGCAGTTCTTC
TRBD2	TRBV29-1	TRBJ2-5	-	CSGGGTQETQYF	TGCAGCGGGGGGGGGACCCAAGAGACCCAGTACTTC
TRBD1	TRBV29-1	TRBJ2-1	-	CSVERGQGHNEQFF	TGCAGCGTTGAAAGGGGACAGGGCCACAATGAGCAGTTCTTC
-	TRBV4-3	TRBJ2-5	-	CASSQDFGREETQYF	TGCGCCAGCAGCCAAGATTTCGGCAGGGAAGAGACCCAGTACTTC
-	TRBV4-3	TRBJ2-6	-	CASSQGVLGGSGANVLTF	TGCGCCAGCAGCCAAGGGGTGCTAGGAGGGTCAGGGGCCAACGTCCTGACTTTC
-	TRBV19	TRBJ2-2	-	CASSIRGTGELFF	TGTGCCAGTAGTATACGGGGAACCGGGGAGCTGTTTTTT
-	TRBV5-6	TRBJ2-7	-	CASSLGGHPSYF	TGTGCCAGCAGCTTGGGAGGGCATCCGTCGTACTTC
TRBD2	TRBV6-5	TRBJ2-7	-	CASRRESTYEQYF	TGTGCCAGCAGGCGGGAGTCAACGTACGAGCAGTACTTC
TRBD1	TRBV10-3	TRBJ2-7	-	CAISPGQVTYEQYF	TGTGCCATCAGCCCCGGACAGGTTACCTACGAGCAGTACTTC
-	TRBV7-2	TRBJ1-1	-	CASSLGRNTEAFF	TGTGCCAGCAGCTTAGGCAGGAACACTGAGGCTTTCTTT
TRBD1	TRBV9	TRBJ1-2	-	CASSPRDRVFVSDYGYTF	TGTGCCAGCAGCCCCCGGGACAGGGTCTTCGTTTCGGACTATGGCTACACCTTC
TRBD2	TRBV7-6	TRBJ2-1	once	CASSVTSGGEGEQFF	TGTGCCAGCAGCGTGACTAGCGGGGGGGAGGGTGAGCAGTTCTTC
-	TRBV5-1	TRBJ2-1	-	CASSLVADNEQFF	TGCGCCAGCAGCTTGGTGGCGGACAATGAGCAGTTCTTC
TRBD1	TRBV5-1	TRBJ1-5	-	CASSSGTGNQPQHF	TGCGCCAGCAGCTCAGGGACAGGTAATCAGCCCCAGCATTTT
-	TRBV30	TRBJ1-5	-	CAWSQGSQPQHF	TGTGCCTGGAGCCAGGGTAGTCAGCCCCAGCATTTT
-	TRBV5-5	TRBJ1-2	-	CASSFGIGQSYGYTF	TGTGCCAGCAGCTTTGGGATCGGACAGAGCTATGGCTACACCTTC
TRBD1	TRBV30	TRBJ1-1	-	CAWTLQGDTEAFF	TGTGCCTGGACACTGCAGGGGGACACTGAAGCTTTCTTT
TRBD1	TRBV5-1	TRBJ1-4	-	CASSLGPGQWNEKLFF	TGCGCCAGCAGCTTGGGACCGGGACAGTGGAATGAAAAACTGTTTTTT
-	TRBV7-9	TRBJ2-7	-	CASSHWVDRGYEQYF	TGTGCCAGCAGCCATTGGGTGGATCGGGGCTACGAGCAGTACTTC
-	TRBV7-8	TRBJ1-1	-	CASSLDRRTEAFF	TGTGCCAGCAGCTTAGACAGGCGCACTGAAGCTTTCTTT
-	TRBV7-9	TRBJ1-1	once	CASSLGYMNTEAFF	TGTGCCAGCAGCTTAGGGTACATGAACACTGAAGCTTTCTTT
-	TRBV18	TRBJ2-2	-	CASSPVQGPTGELFF	TGTGCCAGCTCACCGGTGCAGGGGCCCACCGGGGAGCTGTTTTTT
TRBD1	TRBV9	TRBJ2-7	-	CASSVGQGAAYEQYF	TGTGCCAGCAGCGTGGGACAGGGGGCAGCCTACGAGCAGTACTTC
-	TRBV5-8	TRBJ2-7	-	CASRGRSYLYEQYF	TGTGCCAGCAGAGGTCGGAGTTATCTCTACGAGCAGTACTTC
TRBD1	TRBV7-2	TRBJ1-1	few	CASRRGQGFTEAFF	TGTGCCAGCAGACGCGGACAGGGGTTCACTGAAGCTTTCTTT